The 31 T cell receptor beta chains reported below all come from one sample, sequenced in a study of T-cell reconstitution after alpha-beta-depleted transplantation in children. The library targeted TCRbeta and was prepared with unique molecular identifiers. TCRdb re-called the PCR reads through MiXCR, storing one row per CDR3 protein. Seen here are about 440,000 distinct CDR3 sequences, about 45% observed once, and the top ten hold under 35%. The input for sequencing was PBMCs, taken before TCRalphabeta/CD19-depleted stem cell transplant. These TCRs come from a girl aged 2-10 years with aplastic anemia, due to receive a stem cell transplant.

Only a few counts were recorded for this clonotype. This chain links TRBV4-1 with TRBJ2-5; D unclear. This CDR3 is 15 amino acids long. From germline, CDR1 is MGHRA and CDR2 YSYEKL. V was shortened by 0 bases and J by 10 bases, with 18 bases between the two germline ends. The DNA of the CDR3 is TGCGCCAGCAGCCAAGATAGTGGAGCCGTGATGATCCAGTACTTC. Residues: CASSQDSGAVMIQYF.

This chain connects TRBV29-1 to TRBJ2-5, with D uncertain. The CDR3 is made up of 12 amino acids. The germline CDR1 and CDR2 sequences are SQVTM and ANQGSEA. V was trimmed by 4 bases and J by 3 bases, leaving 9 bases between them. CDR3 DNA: TGCAGCGTTGCTGGCGGAAAAGAGACCCAGTACTTC. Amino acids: CSVAGGKETQYF.

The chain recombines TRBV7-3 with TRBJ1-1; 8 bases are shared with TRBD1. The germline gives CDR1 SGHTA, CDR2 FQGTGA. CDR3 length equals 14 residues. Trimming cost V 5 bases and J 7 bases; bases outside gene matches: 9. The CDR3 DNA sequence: TGTGCCAGCAGCCACGGGGACAGGAGCGGTGAAGCTTTCTTT. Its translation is CASSHGDRSGEAFF.

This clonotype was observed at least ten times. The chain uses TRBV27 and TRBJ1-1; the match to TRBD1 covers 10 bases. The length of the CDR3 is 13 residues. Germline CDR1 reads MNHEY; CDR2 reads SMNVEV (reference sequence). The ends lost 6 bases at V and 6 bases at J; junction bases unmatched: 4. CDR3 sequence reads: CASSPDRGSEAFF. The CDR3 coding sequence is TGTGCCAGCAGCCCGGACAGGGGGTCTGAAGCTTTCTTT.

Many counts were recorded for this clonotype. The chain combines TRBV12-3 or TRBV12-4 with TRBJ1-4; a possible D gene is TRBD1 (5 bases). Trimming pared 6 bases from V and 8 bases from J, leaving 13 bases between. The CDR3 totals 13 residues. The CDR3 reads CASRRGGGEKLFF. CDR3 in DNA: TGTGCCAGCAGGAGGGGTGGAGGGGAAAAACTGTTTTTT.

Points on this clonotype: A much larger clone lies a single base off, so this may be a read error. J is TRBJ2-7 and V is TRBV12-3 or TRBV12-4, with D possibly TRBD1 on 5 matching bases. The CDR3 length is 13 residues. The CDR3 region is CTSSNLGHYEQYF. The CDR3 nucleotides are TGTACCAGCAGTAATCTTGGACACTACGAGCAGTACTTC.

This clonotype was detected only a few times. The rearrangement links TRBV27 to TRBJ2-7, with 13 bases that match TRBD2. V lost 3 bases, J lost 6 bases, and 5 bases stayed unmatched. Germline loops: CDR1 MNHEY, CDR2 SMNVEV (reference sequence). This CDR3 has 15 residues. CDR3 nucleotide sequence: TGTGCCAGCAGTTTGGTCACTAGCGGGAGGGGCGAGCAGTACTTC. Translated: CASSLVTSGRGEQYF.

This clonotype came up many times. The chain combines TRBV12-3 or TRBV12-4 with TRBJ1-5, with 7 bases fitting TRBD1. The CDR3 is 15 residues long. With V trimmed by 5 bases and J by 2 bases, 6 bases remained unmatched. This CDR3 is CASSRQGGGNQPQHF. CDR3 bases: TGTGCCAGCAGTAGACAGGGAGGCGGCAATCAGCCCCAGCATTTT.

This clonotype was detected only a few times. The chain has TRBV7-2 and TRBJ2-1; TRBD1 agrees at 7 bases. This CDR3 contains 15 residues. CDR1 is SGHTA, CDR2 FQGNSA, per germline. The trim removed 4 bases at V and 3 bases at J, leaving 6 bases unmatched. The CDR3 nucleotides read TGTGCCAGCAGCTCAACCGGGACAGACTACAATGAGCAGTTCTTC. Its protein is CASSSTGTDYNEQFF. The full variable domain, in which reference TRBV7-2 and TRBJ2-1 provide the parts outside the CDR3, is GAGVSQSPSNKVTEKGKDVELRCDPISGHTALYWYRQSLGQGLEFLIYFQGNSAPDKSGLPSDRFSAERTGGSVSTLTIQRTQQEDSAVYLCASSSTGTDYNEQFFGPGTRLTVL.

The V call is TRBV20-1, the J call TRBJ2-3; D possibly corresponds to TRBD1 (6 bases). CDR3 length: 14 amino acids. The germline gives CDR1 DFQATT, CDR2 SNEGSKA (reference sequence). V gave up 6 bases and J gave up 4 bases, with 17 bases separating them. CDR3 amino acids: CSAWATRQADTQYF. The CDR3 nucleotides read TGCAGTGCCTGGGCAACTCGACAGGCAGATACGCAGTATTTT.

The CDR3 region is CASSQEPGTAGETQYF. The CDR3 bases are TGTGCCAGCAGCCAAGAACCGGGGACGGCGGGAGAGACCCAGTACTTC. V and J are TRBV3-1 and TRBJ2-5, with D perhaps TRBD1 or TRBD2 (5 bases each). The V end was cut by 0 bases, the J end by 4 bases, with 15 bases between. Germline CDR1 LGHDT, CDR2 YNNKEL (reference sequence). The CDR3 is 16 residues long.

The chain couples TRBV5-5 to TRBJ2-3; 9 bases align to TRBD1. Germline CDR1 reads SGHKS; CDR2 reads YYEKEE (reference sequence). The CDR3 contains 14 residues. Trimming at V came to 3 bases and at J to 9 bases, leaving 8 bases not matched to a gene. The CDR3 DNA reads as TGTGCCAGCAGCTGGGGACAGGGTGGCCACACGCAGTATTTT. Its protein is CASSWGQGGHTQYF.

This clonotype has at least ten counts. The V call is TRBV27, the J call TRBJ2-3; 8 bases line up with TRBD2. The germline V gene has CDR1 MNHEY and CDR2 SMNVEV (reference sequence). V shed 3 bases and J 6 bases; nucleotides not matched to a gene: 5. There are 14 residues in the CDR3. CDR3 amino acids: CASSFHSGEDTQYF. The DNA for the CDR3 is TGTGCCAGCAGTTTTCATAGCGGGGAGGATACGCAGTATTTT.

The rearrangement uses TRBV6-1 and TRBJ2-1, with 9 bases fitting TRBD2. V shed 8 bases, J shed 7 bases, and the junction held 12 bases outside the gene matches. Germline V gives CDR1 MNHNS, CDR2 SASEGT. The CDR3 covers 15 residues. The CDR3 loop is CASEPTSGRVNEQFF. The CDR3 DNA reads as TGTGCCAGCGAACCGACTAGCGGAAGGGTAAATGAGCAGTTCTTC.

CDR3 protein: CASSYVTAVYEQYF. CDR3 nucleotide sequence: TGTGCCAGCAGTTACGTAACTGCAGTCTACGAGCAGTACTTC. The chain joins TRBV6-5 to TRBJ2-7; D remains unclear. The CDR3 extends over 14 amino acids. Trimming removed 2 bases at V and 3 bases at J, with 11 bases between. The germline V gene encodes CDR1 MNHEY and CDR2 SVGAGI.

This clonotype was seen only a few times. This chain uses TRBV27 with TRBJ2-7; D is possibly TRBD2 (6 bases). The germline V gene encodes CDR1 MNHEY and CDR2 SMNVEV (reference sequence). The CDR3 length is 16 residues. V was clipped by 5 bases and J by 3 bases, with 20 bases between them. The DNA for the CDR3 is TGTGCCAGCAGTCTAACTAGCTTCGGAGCCATCTACGAGCAGTACTTC. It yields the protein CASSLTSFGAIYEQYF.

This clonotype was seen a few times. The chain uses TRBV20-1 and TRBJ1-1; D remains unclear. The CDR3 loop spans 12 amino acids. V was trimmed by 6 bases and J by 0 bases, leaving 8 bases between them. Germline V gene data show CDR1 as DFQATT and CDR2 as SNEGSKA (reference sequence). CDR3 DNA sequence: TGCAGTGCCCAGAGGATGAACACTGAAGCTTTCTTT. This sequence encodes CSAQRMNTEAFF.

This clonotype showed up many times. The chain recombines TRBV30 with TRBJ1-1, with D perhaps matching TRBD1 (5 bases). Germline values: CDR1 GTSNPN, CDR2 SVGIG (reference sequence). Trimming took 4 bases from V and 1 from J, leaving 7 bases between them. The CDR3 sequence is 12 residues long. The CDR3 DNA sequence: TGTGCCTGGACTACAGGGAACACTGAAGCTTTCTTT. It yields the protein CAWTTGNTEAFF.

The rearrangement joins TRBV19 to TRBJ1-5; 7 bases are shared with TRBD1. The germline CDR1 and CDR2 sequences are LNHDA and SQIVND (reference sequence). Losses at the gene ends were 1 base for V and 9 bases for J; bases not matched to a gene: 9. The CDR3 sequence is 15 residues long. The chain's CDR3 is CASSIATGAFRPQHF. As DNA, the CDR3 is TGTGCCAGTAGTATAGCTACAGGGGCCTTTCGGCCCCAGCATTTT.

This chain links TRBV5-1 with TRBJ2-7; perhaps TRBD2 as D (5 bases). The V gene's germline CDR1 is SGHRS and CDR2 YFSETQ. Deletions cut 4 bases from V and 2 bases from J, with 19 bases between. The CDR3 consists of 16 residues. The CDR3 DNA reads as TGCGCCAGCAGCCCTGGGATAGGTAGCGAGACCTACGAGCAGTACTTC. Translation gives CASSPGIGSETYEQYF.

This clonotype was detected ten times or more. Written as DNA, the CDR3 is TGTGCCAGCAGTCCGTTAGCGGGAGGGCCGGGGGACACCGGGGAGCTGTTTTTT. Translated, it gives CASSPLAGGPGDTGELFF. This chain connects TRBV28 to TRBJ2-2, with 11 bases identical to TRBD2. Germline V lookup: CDR1 MDHEN, CDR2 SYDVKM. The CDR3 extends over 18 amino acids. V gave up 5 bases and J gave up 3 bases; unmatched junction bases: 11.

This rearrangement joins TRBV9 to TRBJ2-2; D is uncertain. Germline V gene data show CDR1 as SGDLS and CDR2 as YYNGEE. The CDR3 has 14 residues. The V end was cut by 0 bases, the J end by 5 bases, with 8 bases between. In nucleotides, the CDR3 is TGTGCCAGCAGCGTAGGGTCGAGTACCGGGGAGCTGTTTTTT. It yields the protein CASSVGSSTGELFF.

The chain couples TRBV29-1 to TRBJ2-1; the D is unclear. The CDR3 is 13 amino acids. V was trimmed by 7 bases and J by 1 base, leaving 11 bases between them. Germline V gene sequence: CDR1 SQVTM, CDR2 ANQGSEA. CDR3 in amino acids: CSGWGRSYNEQFF. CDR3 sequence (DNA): TGCAGCGGATGGGGTCGATCCTACAATGAGCAGTTCTTC.

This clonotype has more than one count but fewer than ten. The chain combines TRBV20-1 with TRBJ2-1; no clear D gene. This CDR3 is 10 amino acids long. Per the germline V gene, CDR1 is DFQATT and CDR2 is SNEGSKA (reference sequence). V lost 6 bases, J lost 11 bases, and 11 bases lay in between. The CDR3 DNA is TGCAGTGCCTCCACTGGAAAGCAGTTCTTC. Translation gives CSASTGKQFF.

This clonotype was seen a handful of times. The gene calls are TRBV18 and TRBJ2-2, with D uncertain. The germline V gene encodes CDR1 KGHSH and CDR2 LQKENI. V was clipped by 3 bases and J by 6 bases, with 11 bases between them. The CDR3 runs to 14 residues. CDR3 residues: CASSPRRQAGELFF. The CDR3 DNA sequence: TGTGCCAGCTCACCCCGTCGGCAGGCCGGGGAGCTGTTTTTT.

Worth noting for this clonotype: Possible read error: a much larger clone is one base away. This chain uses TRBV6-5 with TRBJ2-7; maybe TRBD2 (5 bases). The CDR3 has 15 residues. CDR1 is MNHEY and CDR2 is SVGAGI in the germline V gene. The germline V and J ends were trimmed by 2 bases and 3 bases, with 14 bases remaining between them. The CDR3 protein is CASSYASGFFYEQYF. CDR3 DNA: TGTGCCAGCAGTTACGCCAGCGGTTTTTTCTACGAGCAGTACTTC.

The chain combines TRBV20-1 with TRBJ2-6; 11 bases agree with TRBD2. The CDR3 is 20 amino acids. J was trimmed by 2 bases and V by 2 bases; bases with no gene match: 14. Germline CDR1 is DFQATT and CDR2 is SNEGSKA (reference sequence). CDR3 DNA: TGCAGTGCTAGAAGACGGGGAATAGCGGGAGGGCCTGCTGGGGCCAACGTCCTGACTTTC. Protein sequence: CSARRRGIAGGPAGANVLTF.

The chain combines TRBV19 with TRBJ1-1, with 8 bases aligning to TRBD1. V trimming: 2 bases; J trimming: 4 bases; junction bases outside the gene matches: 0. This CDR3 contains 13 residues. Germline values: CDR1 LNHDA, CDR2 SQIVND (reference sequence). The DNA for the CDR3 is TGTGCCAGTAGTATACAGGGGGCCACTGAAGCTTTCTTT. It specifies CASSIQGATEAFF.

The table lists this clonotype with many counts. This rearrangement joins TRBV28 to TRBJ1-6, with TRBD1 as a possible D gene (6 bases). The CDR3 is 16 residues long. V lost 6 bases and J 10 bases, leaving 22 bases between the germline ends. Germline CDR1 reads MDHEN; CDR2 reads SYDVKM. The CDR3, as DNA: TGTGCCAGCAGCTACACTCAGGGGATTTGGGAGTCACCCCTCCACTTT. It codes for CASSYTQGIWESPLHF.

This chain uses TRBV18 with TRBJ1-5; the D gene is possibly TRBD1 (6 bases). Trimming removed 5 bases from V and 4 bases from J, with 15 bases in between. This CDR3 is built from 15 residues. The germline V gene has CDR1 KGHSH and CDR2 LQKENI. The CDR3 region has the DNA TGTGCCAGCTCAATGGACAGATCTGGAAATCAGCCCCAGCATTTT. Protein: CASSMDRSGNQPQHF.

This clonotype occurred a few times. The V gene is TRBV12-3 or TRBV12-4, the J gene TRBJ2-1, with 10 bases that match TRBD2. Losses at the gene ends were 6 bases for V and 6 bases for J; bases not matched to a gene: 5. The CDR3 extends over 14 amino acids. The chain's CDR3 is CASRGLAIGNEQFF. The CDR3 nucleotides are TGTGCCAGCAGGGGACTAGCGATCGGCAATGAGCAGTTCTTC.